The 21 T cell receptor beta chains in this list originate from one sample, sequenced in a study of blood T cell repertoires in COVID-19. Data came from immunoSEQ multiplex PCR; TCRdb stores just in-frame clones and leaves some out. The table has about 240,000 clones, roughly 82% seen once. Sequencing input: peripheral blood. Receptor source: a man at least 80 years old with acute or convalescent COVID-19.

This clone was recorded once. The CDR3 nucleotides are TGTGCCAGCAGAAAACACGGGACAGGGGGCAAGGGCACTGAAGCTTTCTTT. Its translation: CASRKHGTGGKGTEAFF. The gene calls are TRBV28 and TRBJ1-1, with 12 bases identical to TRBD1. This CDR3 region has 17 residues. Germline trimming cut 6 bases from V and 4 bases from J; bases unmatched to any gene: 12. Germline V lookup: CDR1 MDHEN, CDR2 SYDVKM.

This rearrangement joins TRBV2 to TRBJ2-7; the D gene is possibly TRBD2 (5 bases). The CDR3 is 12 amino acids. CDR1 is SNHLY and CDR2 is FYNNEI in the germline V gene. Trimming shortened V by 5 bases and J by 5 bases, and 10 bases separated the two germline ends. This CDR3 reads CASSTGLHEQYF. The CDR3 DNA follows: TGTGCCAGCAGTACCGGACTCCACGAGCAGTACTTC.

This chain joins TRBV27 and TRBJ2-1, with D possibly matching TRBD1 (6 bases). The length of the CDR3 is 16 residues. Deletions cut 5 bases from V and 2 bases from J, with 16 bases between. CDR1 and CDR2 (germline): MNHEY, SMNVEV (reference sequence). The DNA of the CDR3 is TGTGCCAGCAGTACCGGACAGCCCAAGGCCTACAATGAGCAGTTCTTC. Protein sequence: CASSTGQPKAYNEQFF.

V usage is TRBV4-1 and J usage is TRBJ1-1; TRBD1 matches at 7 bases. The CDR3 spans 17 residues. Germline CDR1 and CDR2: MGHRA and YSYEKL. J gave up 0 bases and V 1 base, and 8 bases lay outside the gene matches. CDR3 nucleotide sequence: TGCGCCAGCAGCCAAGCCCCTGGGACAGTGATGAACACTGAAGCTTTCTTT. Protein: CASSQAPGTVMNTEAFF.

The gene calls are TRBV19 and TRBJ1-2; D might be TRBD1 (6 bases). Trimming took 3 bases from V and 5 from J, leaving 16 bases between them. Germline V lookup: CDR1 LNHDA, CDR2 SQIVND (reference sequence). The CDR3 has 15 residues. As DNA, the CDR3 is TGTGCCAGTAGTATGGACAGCGGGACATGGTATGGCTACACCTTC. Translation gives CASSMDSGTWYGYTF.

The chain joins TRBV14 to TRBJ2-1; 7 bases line up with TRBD1. The J segment lost 4 bases and the V segment lost 4 bases, leaving 7 bases of the junction unmatched. The CDR3 has 15 residues. Germline CDR1 SGHDN, CDR2 FVKESK. The chain's CDR3 is CASSRKGQLYNEQFF. As DNA, the CDR3 is TGTGCCAGCAGCCGCAAGGGACAGCTTTACAATGAGCAGTTCTTC.

The J gene is TRBJ1-2, the V gene TRBV19, with D possibly being TRBD1 (5 bases). CDR3 length: 14 amino acids. Trimming cost V 5 bases and J 9 bases, with 19 bases left between them. Germline CDR1 is LNHDA and CDR2 is SQIVND (reference sequence). The CDR3 sequence: CASSPRDGLLRYTF. Here the CDR3 DNA reads TGTGCCAGTAGTCCGCGGGACGGACTCTTACGCTACACCTTC. The full variable domain, in which reference TRBV19 and TRBJ1-2 provide the parts outside the CDR3, is DGGITQSPKYLFRKEGQNVTLSCEQNLNHDAMYWYRQDPGQGLRLIYYSQIVNDFQKGDIAEGYSVSREKKESFPLTVTSAQKNPTAFYLCASSPRDGLLRYTFGSGTRLTVV.

The gene calls are TRBV15 and TRBJ2-1; the D gene is possibly TRBD2 (5 bases). Trimming left V 4 bases short and J 10 bases short, with 11 bases between. The CDR3 sequence is 12 residues long. Germline lookup yields CDR1 LNHNV and CDR2 YYDKDF (reference sequence). DNA of the CDR3: TGTGCCACCAGCAAAGTATCGGGAGAGCAGTTCTTC. This gives the protein CATSKVSGEQFF.

DNA for the CDR3: TGCGCCAGCAGCAGCGCGGCCAGCGGGAGAGGAGAGACCCAGTACTTC. Amino acid sequence: CASSSAASGRGETQYF. The V gene is TRBV5-1, the J gene TRBJ2-5; 8 bases match TRBD2. The CDR3 has 16 residues. With 4 bases clipped from V and 4 bases from J, the junction kept 12 bases outside the gene matches. CDR1 is SGHRS and CDR2 is YFSETQ in the germline V gene.

This chain joins TRBV27 and TRBJ2-1, with 7 nucleotides matching TRBD2. Germline V lookup: CDR1 MNHEY, CDR2 SMNVEV (reference sequence). The ends lost 4 bases at V and 0 bases at J; junction bases unmatched: 9. The CDR3 consists of 17 residues. CDR3 nucleotides: TGTGCCAGCAGTTACGAGGGAGGGACCCTCTCCTACAATGAGCAGTTCTTC. The encoded protein is CASSYEGGTLSYNEQFF.

The chain has TRBV28 and TRBJ1-5; the D is unclear. Trimming removed 3 bases at V and 0 bases at J, with 3 bases between. The CDR3 is made up of 13 amino acids. Per germline, CDR1 MDHEN and CDR2 SYDVKM. In nucleotides, the CDR3 is TGTGCCAGCAGTTTTCTTAGCAATCAGCCCCAGCATTTT. Translating gives CASSFLSNQPQHF. Full variable domain (outside the CDR3, taken from reference TRBV28 and TRBJ1-5): DVKVTQSSRYLVKRTGEKVFLECVQDMDHENMFWYRQDPGLGLRLIYFSYDVKMKEKGDIPEGYSVSREKKERFSLILESASTNQTSMYLCASSFLSNQPQHFGDGTRLSIL.

The chain recombines TRBV18 with TRBJ1-2; D ambiguous. The length of the CDR3 is 13 residues. Trimming stripped 0 bases from V and 6 bases from J, with 8 bases between. Germline CDR1 is KGHSH and CDR2 is LQKENI. The CDR3 loop is CASSPPRYHGYTF. The CDR3 DNA reads as TGTGCCAGCTCACCACCGAGGTACCATGGCTACACCTTC.

This sequence joins TRBV5-4 and TRBJ2-1; tentative D call: TRBD2 (6 bases). Germline-derived CDR1 and CDR2 are SGHNT and YYREEE (reference sequence). The germline V and J ends were trimmed by 1 base and 7 bases, with 12 bases remaining between them. This CDR3 has 14 residues. Here the CDR3 reads CASSLYGGSNEQFF. The CDR3, as DNA: TGTGCCAGCAGCTTGTACGGGGGTAGTAATGAGCAGTTCTTC.

The rearrangement joins TRBV19 to TRBJ2-5, with D perhaps matching TRBD2 (5 bases). The CDR3 covers 14 residues. Germline V gene lookup returns CDR1 LNHDA and CDR2 SQIVND (reference sequence). The V gene lost 1 base and the J gene lost 5 bases, with 11 bases spanning the gap. The CDR3 sequence is CASSIGGSSETQYF. The CDR3, as DNA: TGTGCCAGTAGTATAGGAGGGAGTTCGGAGACCCAGTACTTC.

This clone was seen just once. This chain uses TRBV7-2 with TRBJ2-1; TRBD1 might be the D (6 bases). V lost 5 bases to trimming and J lost 3 bases, with 14 bases between them. The CDR3 contains 15 residues. Germline assignment: CDR1 SGHTA and CDR2 FQGNSA. CDR3 residues: CASSESGTNYNEQFF. The CDR3 nucleotides read TGTGCCAGCAGCGAATCCGGGACAAACTACAATGAGCAGTTCTTC.

The gene calls are TRBV28 and TRBJ1-3; tentative D call: TRBD1 (5 bases). Trimming shortened V by 5 bases and J by 0 bases, and 14 bases separated the two germline ends. Germline V gene data show CDR1 as MDHEN and CDR2 as SYDVKM. CDR3 length equals 16 residues. The DNA for the CDR3 is TGTGCCAGCAGTCTCGACCAGGGTCTCTCTGGAAACACCATATATTTT. Translated: CASSLDQGLSGNTIYF.

This rearrangement joins TRBV4-2 to TRBJ2-4, with 15 nucleotides matching TRBD2. CDR1 is LGHNA and CDR2 is YNFKEQ in the germline V gene. CDR3 size: 19 residues. After removal of 1 base from V and 0 bases from J, the junction contained 4 bases not matched to a gene. DNA for the CDR3: TGTGCCAGCAGCCAAGCAGGGACTAGCGGGGGGCTAGCCAAAAACATTCAGTACTTC. Its translation: CASSQAGTSGGLAKNIQYF.

In this sample, this clone turned up once. The rearrangement links TRBV27 to TRBJ1-5; D gene ambiguous. V shed 5 bases and J shed 7 bases, with 21 bases lying between them. The length of the CDR3 is 16 residues. From germline, CDR1 is MNHEY and CDR2 SMNVEV (reference sequence). This CDR3 reads CASSPLLSNSGQPQHF. CDR3 DNA sequence: TGTGCCAGCAGTCCATTACTATCCAATTCTGGGCAGCCCCAGCATTTT.

A few counts support this clone. The rearrangement links TRBV6-5 to TRBJ1-2; D not certain. The CDR3 consists of 13 residues. V was shortened by 5 bases and J by 3 bases, with 10 bases between the two germline ends. Germline values: CDR1 MNHEY, CDR2 SVGAGI. Here the CDR3 DNA reads TGTGCCAGCAGTCCGTTGGGAGACTATGGCTACACCTTC. Translated, it gives CASSPLGDYGYTF.

The chain couples TRBV6-6 to TRBJ1-6, with TRBD1 identical over 9 bases. The V gene end was trimmed by 8 bases and the J gene end by 4 bases; junction bases not matched to a gene: 6. CDR3 length: 15 residues. Germline CDR1 reads MNHNY; CDR2 reads SVGAGI (reference sequence). The CDR3 DNA reads as TGTGCCAGCCTTCCACAGGGGGCGTATAATTCACCCCTCCACTTT. Its translation: CASLPQGAYNSPLHF.

This clone was found once. The chain has TRBV6-5 and TRBJ2-7; 10 bases line up with TRBD2. CDR1 and CDR2 from the germline V gene are MNHEY and SVGAGI. The CDR3 covers 15 residues. Trimming removed 4 bases from V and 2 bases from J; junction bases left unmatched: 5. This CDR3 is CASSSRAGGAYEQYF. The CDR3 DNA follows: TGTGCCAGCAGTTCTCGAGCGGGAGGGGCCTACGAGCAGTACTTC.